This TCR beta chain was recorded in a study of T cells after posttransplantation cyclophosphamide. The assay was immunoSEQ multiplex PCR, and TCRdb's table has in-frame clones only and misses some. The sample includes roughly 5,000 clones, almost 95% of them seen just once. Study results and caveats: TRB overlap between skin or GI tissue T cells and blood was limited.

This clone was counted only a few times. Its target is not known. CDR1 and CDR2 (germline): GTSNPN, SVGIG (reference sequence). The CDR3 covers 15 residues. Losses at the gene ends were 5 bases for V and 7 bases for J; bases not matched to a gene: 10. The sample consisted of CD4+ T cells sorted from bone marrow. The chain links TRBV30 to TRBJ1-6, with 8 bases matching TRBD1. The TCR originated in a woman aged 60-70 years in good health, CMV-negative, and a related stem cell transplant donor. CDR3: CAWGTRTGPNSPLHF. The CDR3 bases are TGTGCCTGGGGTACGCGGACAGGGCCCAATTCACCCCTCCACTTT.